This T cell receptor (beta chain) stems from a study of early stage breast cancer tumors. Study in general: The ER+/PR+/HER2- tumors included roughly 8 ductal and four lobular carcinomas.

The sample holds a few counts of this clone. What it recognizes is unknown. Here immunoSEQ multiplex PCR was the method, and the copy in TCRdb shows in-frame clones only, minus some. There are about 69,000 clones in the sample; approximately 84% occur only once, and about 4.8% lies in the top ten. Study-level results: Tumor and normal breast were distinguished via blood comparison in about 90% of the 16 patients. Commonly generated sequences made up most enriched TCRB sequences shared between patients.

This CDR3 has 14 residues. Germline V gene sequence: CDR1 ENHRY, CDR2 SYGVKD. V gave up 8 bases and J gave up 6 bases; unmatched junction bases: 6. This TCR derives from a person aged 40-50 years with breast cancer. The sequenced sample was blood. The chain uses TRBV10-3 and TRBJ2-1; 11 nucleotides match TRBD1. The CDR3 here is CAIAGQGASNEQFF. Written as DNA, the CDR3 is TGTGCCATCGCAGGACAGGGGGCCAGCAATGAGCAGTTCTTC.